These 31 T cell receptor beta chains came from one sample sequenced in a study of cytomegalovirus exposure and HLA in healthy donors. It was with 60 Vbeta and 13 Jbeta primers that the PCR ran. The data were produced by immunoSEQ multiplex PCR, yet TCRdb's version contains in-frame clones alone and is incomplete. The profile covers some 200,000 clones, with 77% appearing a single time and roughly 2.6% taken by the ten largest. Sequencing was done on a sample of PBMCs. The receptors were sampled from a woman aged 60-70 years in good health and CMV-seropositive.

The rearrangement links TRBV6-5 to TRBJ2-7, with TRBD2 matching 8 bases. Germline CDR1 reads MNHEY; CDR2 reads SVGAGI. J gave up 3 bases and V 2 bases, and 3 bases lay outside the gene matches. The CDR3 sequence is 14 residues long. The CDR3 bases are TGTGCCAGCAGTTACACGGGAGGGGGCTACGAGCAGTACTTC. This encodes CASSYTGGGYEQYF.

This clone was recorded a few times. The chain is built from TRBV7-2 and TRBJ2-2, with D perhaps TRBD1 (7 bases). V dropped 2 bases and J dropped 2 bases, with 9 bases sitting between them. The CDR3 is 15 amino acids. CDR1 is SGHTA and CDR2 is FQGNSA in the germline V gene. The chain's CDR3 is CASSLQGGNTGELFF. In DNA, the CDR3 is TGTGCCAGCAGCTTACAGGGGGGCAACACCGGGGAGCTGTTTTTT.

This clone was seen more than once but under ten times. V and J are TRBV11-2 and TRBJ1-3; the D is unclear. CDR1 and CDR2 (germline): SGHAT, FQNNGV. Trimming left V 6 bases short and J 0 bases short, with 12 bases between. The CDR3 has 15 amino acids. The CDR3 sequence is CASSYQAHSGNTIYF. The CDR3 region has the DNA TGTGCCAGCAGTTACCAGGCCCACTCTGGAAACACCATATATTTT.

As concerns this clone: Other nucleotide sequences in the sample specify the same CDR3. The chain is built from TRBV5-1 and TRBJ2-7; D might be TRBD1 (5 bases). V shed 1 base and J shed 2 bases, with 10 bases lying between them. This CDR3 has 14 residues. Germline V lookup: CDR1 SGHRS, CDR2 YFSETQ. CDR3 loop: CASSLTGDAYEQYF. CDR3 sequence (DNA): TGCGCCAGCAGCTTGACAGGAGACGCCTACGAGCAGTACTTC.

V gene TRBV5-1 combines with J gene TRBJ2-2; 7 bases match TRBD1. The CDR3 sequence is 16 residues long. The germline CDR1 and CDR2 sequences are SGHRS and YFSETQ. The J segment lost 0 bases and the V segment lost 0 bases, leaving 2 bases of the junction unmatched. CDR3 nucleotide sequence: TGCGCCAGCAGCTTGGAAGGACAGGCGAACACCGGGGAGCTGTTTTTT. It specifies CASSLEGQANTGELFF.

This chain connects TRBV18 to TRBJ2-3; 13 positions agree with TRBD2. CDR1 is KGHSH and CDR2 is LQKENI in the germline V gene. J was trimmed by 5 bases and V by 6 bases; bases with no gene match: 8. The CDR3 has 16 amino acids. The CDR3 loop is CASSLLAGGPGDTQYF. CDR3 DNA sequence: TGTGCCAGCTCGCTACTAGCGGGAGGGCCCGGAGATACGCAGTATTTT.

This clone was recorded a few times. Here the CDR3 reads CASSPGSLRTDTQYF. CDR3 DNA: TGTGCCAGCAGTCCCGGGTCCCTTAGGACAGATACGCAGTATTTT. The gene calls are TRBV6-1 and TRBJ2-3; D remains ambiguous. Germline assignment: CDR1 MNHNS and CDR2 SASEGT. This CDR3 is 15 amino acids long. The V and J ends lost 5 bases and 3 bases respectively, with 15 bases between them.

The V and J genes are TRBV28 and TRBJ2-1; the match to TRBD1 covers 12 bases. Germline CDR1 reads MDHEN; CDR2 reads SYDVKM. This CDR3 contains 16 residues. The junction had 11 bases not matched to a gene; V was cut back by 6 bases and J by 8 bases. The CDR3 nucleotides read TGTGCCAGCAGCGGACCGATGGGACAGGGGGCTGATGAGCAGTTCTTC. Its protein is CASSGPMGQGADEQFF.

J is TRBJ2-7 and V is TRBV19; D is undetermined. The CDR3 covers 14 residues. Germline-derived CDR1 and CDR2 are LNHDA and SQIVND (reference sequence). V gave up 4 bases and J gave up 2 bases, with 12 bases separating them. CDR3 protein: CASSRGSPTYEQYF. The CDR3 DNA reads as TGTGCCAGTAGTAGAGGCAGCCCAACCTACGAGCAGTACTTC.

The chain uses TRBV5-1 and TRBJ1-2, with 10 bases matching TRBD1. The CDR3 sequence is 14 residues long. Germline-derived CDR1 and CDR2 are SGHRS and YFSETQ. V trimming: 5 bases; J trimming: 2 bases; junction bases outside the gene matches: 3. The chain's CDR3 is CASRRGQGNYGYTF. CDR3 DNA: TGCGCCAGCAGAAGGGGACAGGGGAACTATGGCTACACCTTC.

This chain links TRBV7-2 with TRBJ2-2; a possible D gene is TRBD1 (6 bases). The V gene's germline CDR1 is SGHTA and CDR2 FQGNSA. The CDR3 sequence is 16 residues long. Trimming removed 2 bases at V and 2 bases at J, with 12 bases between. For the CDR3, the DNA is TGTGCCAGCAGCTTACTGCCCAGGGGTAACACCGGGGAGCTGTTTTTT. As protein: CASSLLPRGNTGELFF.

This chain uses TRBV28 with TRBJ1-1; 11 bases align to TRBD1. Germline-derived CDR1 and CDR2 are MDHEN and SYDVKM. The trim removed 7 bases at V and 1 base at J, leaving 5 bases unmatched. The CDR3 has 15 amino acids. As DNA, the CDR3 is TGTGCCAGCAAGCGGGACAGGGGGTGGAACACTGAAGCTTTCTTT. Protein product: CASKRDRGWNTEAFF.

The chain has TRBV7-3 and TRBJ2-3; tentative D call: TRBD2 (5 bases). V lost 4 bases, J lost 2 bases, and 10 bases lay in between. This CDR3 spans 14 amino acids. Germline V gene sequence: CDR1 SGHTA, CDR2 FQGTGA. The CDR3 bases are TGTGCCAGCAGCTCGGGGTCATACACAGATACGCAGTATTTT. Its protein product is CASSSGSYTDTQYF.

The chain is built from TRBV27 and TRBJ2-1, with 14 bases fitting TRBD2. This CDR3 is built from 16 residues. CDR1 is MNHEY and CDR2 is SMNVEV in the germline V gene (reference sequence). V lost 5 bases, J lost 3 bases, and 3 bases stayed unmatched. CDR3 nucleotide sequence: TGTGCCAGCAGTGGACTAGCGGGGGGACGCTACAATGAGCAGTTCTTC. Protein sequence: CASSGLAGGRYNEQFF.

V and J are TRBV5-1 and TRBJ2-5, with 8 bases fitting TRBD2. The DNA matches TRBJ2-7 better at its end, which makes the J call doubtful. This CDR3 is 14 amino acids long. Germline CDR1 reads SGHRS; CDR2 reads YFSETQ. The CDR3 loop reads CASTRVSGSYEQYF. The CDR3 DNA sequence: TGCGCCAGCACCCGGGTGAGCGGGAGCTACGAGCAGTACTTC.

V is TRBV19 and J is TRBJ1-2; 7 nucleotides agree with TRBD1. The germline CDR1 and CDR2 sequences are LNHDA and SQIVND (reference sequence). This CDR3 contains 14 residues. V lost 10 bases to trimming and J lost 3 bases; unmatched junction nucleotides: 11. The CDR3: CATDENRGHYGYTF. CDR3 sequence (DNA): TGTGCCACCGATGAGAACAGGGGCCACTATGGCTACACCTTC.

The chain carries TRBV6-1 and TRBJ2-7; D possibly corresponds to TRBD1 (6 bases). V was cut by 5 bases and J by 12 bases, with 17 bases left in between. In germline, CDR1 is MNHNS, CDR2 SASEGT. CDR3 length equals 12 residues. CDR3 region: CASSPDRTPWYF. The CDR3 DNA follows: TGTGCCAGCAGTCCCGACAGGACCCCATGGTACTTC.

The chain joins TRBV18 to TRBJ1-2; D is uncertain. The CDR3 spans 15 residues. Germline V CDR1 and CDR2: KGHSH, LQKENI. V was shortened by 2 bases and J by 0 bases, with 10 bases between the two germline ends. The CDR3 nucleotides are TGTGCCAGCTCACCAAGTAGCAACCCTAACTATGGCTACACCTTC. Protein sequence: CASSPSSNPNYGYTF.

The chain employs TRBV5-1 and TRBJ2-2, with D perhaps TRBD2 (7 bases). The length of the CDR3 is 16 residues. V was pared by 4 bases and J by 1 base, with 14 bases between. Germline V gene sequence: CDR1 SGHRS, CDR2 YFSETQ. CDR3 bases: TGCGCCAGCAGCCTTGAGGGGGGGGTGAACACCGGGGAGCTGTTTTTT. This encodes CASSLEGGVNTGELFF.

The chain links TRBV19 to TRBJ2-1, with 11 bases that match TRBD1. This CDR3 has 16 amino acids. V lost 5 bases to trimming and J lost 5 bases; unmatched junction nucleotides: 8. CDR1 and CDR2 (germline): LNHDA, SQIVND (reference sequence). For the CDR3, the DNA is TGTGCCAGTAGTCTCTGGACAGGGGGCTTTGACAATGAGCAGTTCTTC. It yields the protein CASSLWTGGFDNEQFF.

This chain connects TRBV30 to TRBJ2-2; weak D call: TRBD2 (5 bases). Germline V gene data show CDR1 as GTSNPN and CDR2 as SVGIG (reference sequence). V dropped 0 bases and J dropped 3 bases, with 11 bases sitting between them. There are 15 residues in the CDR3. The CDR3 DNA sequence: TGTGCCTGGAGTGTACGCCGAGCGGACACCGGGGAGCTGTTTTTT. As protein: CAWSVRRADTGELFF. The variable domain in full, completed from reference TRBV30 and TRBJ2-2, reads SQTIHQWPATLVQPVGSPLSLECTVEGTSNPNLYWYRQAAGRGLQLLFYSVGIGQISSEVPQNLSASRPQDRQFILSSKKLLLSDSGFYLCAWSVRRADTGELFFGEGSRLTVL.

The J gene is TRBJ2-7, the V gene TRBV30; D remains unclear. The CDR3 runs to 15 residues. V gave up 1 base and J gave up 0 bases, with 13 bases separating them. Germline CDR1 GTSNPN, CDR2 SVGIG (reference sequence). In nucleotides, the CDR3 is TGTGCCTGGAGTGCGAGATCCGGTAGCTCCTACGAGCAGTACTTC. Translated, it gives CAWSARSGSSYEQYF.

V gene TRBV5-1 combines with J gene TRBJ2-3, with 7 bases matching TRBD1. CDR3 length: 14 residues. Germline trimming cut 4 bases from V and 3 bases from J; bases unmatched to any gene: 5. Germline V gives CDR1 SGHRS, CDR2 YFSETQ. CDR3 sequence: CASSTGQLTDTQYF. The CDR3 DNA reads TGCGCCAGCAGCACGGGACAGCTGACAGATACGCAGTATTTT.

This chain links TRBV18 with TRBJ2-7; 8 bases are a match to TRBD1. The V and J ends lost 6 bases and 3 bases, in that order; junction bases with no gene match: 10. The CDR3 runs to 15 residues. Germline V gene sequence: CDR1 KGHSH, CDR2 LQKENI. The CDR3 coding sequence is TGTGCCAGCTCTCTCACTAGTACAGGGGGCTACGAGCAGTACTTC. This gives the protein CASSLTSTGGYEQYF.

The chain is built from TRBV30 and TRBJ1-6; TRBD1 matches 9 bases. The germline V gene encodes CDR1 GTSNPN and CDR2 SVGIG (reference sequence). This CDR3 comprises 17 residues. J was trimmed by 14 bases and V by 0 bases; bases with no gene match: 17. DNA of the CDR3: TGTGCCTGGAGTGTAAGGGACAGGGTGGGTGTCGGAACGGCCCTCCACTTT. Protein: CAWSVRDRVGVGTALHF.

The CDR3 spells CASRSRPPEFGANVLTF. The CDR3 DNA sequence: TGTGCCAGCAGGAGCAGGCCCCCCGAATTTGGGGCCAACGTCCTGACTTTC. V gene TRBV11-2 combines with J gene TRBJ2-6; D is ambiguous. The ends were cut back, 6 bases at V and 3 bases at J, with 18 bases in the middle. This CDR3 has 17 residues. Per germline, CDR1 SGHAT and CDR2 FQNNGV.

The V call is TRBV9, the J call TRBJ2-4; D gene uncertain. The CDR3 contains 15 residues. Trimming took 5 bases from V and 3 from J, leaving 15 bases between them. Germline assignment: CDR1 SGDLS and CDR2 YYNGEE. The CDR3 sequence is CASSPFHDNKNIQYF. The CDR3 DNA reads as TGTGCCAGCAGTCCATTTCACGACAACAAAAACATTCAGTACTTC.

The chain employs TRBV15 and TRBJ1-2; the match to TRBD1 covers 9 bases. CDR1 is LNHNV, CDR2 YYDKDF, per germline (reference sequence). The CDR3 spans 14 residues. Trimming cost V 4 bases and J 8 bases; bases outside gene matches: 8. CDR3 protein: CATSKGGTGSGYTF. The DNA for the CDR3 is TGTGCCACCAGCAAAGGTGGGACAGGGAGCGGCTACACCTTC. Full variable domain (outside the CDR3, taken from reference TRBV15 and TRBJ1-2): DAMVIQNPRYQVTQFGKPVTLSCSQTLNHNVMYWYQQKSSQAPKLLFHYYDKDFNNEADTPDNFQSRRPNTSFCFLDIRSPGLGDTAMYLCATSKGGTGSGYTFGSGTRLTVV.

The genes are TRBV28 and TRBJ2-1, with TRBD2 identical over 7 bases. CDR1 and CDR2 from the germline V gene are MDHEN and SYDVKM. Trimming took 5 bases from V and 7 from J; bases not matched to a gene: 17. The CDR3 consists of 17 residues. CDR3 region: CASSRRVWREKRNEQFF. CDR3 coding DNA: TGTGCCAGCAGTCGCCGAGTGTGGCGGGAGAAGAGGAATGAGCAGTTCTTC.

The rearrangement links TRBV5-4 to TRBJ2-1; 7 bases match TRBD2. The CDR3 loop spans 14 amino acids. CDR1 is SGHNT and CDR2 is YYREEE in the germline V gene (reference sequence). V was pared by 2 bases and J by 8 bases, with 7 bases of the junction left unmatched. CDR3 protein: CASSFSLAVDEQFF. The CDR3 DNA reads TGTGCCAGCAGCTTTAGTCTAGCGGTCGATGAGCAGTTCTTC.

The CDR3 is CASSIVLLAKNIQYF. CDR3 coding DNA: TGTGCCAGTAGTATAGTGCTATTAGCCAAAAACATTCAGTACTTC. The chain combines TRBV19 with TRBJ2-4, with D hard to call. There are 15 residues in the CDR3. Trimming took 1 base from V and 0 from J, leaving 7 bases between them. Germline CDR1 reads LNHDA; CDR2 reads SQIVND (reference sequence).